The 29 T cell receptor beta chains given below trace back to one sample, sequenced in a study of identical twins. TCRdb ran MiXCR on the 5' RACE reads and lists one entry per CDR3 protein. The repertoire holds hundreds of thousands of distinct CDR3 sequences, with 9% to 15% as singletons. The sample was also reused in another study, on yellow fever vaccine responses in identical twins.

The sample comprised PBMCs. These receptors were taken from a woman younger than 30 in good health.

Only a few counts were recorded for this clonotype. The rearrangement uses TRBV10-3 and TRBJ1-6; D not certain. There are 15 residues in the CDR3. Germline V gene data show CDR1 as ENHRY and CDR2 as SYGVKD. Deletions cut 3 bases from V and 7 bases from J, with 13 bases between. CDR3: CAISDRASGNSPLHF. The CDR3 nucleotides read TGTGCCATCAGTGACCGGGCTAGCGGGAATTCACCCCTCCACTTT.

The chain carries TRBV3-1 and TRBJ2-1; D is possibly TRBD1 or TRBD2 (5 bases each). Germline CDR1 and CDR2: LGHDT and YNNKEL (reference sequence). Trimming stripped 2 bases from V and 0 bases from J, with 14 bases between. CDR3 length equals 17 residues. This chain's CDR3 is CASSQPGDGSSYNEQFF. The CDR3 bases are TGTGCCAGCAGCCAACCCGGGGACGGTAGCTCCTACAATGAGCAGTTCTTC.

This clonotype was counted a few times. The chain recombines TRBV15 with TRBJ1-4; possible D gene TRBD1, 5 bases. V dropped 3 bases and J dropped 7 bases, with 9 bases sitting between them. CDR3 length equals 13 residues. Germline CDR1 LNHNV, CDR2 YYDKDF (reference sequence). The CDR3 nucleotides read TGTGCCACCAGCAGTCACAGGTTTGAAAAACTGTTTTTT. It is translated as CATSSHRFEKLFF.

The chain has TRBV12-3 or TRBV12-4 and TRBJ1-5; D may be TRBD1 (6 bases). The CDR3 extends over 15 amino acids. Trimming removed 5 bases at V and 7 bases at J, with 18 bases between. This chain's CDR3 is CASSGRGSGEQPQHF. The CDR3 nucleotides read TGTGCCAGCAGTGGCCGTGGGTCAGGGGAACAGCCCCAGCATTTT.

The table lists this clonotype with a few counts. This rearrangement joins TRBV15 to TRBJ2-3; D is unclear. CDR3 size: 15 residues. V shed 2 bases and J shed 6 bases, with 15 bases lying between them. In germline, CDR1 is LNHNV, CDR2 YYDKDF (reference sequence). The CDR3 spells CATSRQRTPLDTQYF. The DNA of the CDR3 is TGTGCCACCAGCAGACAGAGAACCCCCCTCGATACGCAGTATTTT.

This clonotype was seen more than once but under ten times. This chain connects TRBV28 to TRBJ2-1, with 10 bases lining up with TRBD2. This CDR3 spans 16 amino acids. Unmatched junction bases numbered 12, after V lost 6 bases and J lost 7 bases. Germline CDR1 MDHEN, CDR2 SYDVKM. CDR3: CASSHGTSGNRNEQFF. The DNA of the CDR3 is TGTGCCAGCAGCCACGGTACTAGCGGGAATCGGAATGAGCAGTTCTTC. The full variable domain, completed using reference TRBV28 and TRBJ2-1, is DVKVTQSSRYLVKRTGEKVFLECVQDMDHENMFWYRQDPGLGLRLIYFSYDVKMKEKGDIPEGYSVSREKKERFSLILESASTNQTSMYLCASSHGTSGNRNEQFFGPGTRLTVL.

This clonotype appeared a few times. CDR3 protein: CASSPRGLADTGELFF. The CDR3 DNA is TGCGCCAGCAGCCCCAGGGGGCTAGCGGACACCGGGGAGCTGTTTTTT. The chain carries TRBV5-1 and TRBJ2-2, with D maybe TRBD1 (8 bases). Deletions cut 4 bases from V and 3 bases from J, with 16 bases between. Per the germline V gene, CDR1 is SGHRS and CDR2 is YFSETQ. This CDR3 spans 16 amino acids.

V and J are TRBV7-6 and TRBJ2-5, with 7 bases fitting TRBD1. V lost 1 base, J lost 6 bases, and 5 bases stayed unmatched. This CDR3 contains 14 residues. Germline assignment: CDR1 SGHVS and CDR2 FNYEAQ. In DNA, the CDR3 is TGTGCCAGCAGCTTAGAGACAGGGCTGAAGACCCAGTACTTC. It codes for CASSLETGLKTQYF.

The chain combines TRBV10-1 with TRBJ2-2; D remains unclear. CDR1 and CDR2 (germline): WNHNN, SYGVQD (reference sequence). This CDR3 is 13 amino acids long. V was cut by 4 bases and J by 4 bases, with 7 bases left in between. The CDR3 here is CASSATTTGELFF. The DNA of the CDR3 is TGCGCCAGCAGTGCTACAACCACCGGGGAGCTGTTTTTT.

The chain has TRBV6-1 and TRBJ2-3; 7 nucleotides line up with TRBD2. CDR1 is MNHNS, CDR2 SASEGT, per germline. This CDR3 contains 16 residues. V shed 5 bases, J shed 2 bases, and the junction held 10 bases outside the gene matches. The CDR3, as DNA: TGTGCCAGCAGTCGCCTGGGAGGGACTAACACAGATACGCAGTATTTT. It is translated as CASSRLGGTNTDTQYF.

The chain's CDR3 is CASTLPLGDSVNQPQHF. CDR3 nucleotide sequence: TGTGCCAGCACCCTACCCTTGGGCGACAGCGTGAATCAGCCCCAGCATTTT. The chain carries TRBV5-8 and TRBJ1-5; D is perhaps TRBD1 (5 bases). V lost 6 bases and J 4 bases, leaving 23 bases between the germline ends. This CDR3 region has 17 residues. Germline CDR1 and CDR2: SGHTS and YDEGEE. Full variable domain (missing parts from reference TRBV5-8 and TRBJ1-5): EAGVTQSPTHLIKTRGQQATLRCSPISGHTSVYWYQQALGLGLQFLLWYDEGEERNRGNFPPRFSGRQFPNYSSELNVNALELEDSALYLCASTLPLGDSVNQPQHFGDGTRLSIL.

A few counts support this clonotype. The rearrangement joins TRBV5-1 to TRBJ2-5; TRBD1 agrees at 7 bases. V lost 4 bases to trimming and J lost 4 bases; unmatched junction nucleotides: 7. This CDR3 is 14 amino acids long. CDR1 is SGHRS, CDR2 YFSETQ, per germline. The DNA for the CDR3 is TGCGCCAGCAGCGAGACAAGGGGGCTAGAGACCCAGTACTTC. This gives the protein CASSETRGLETQYF.

V gene TRBV5-1 combines with J gene TRBJ2-7, with D hard to call. CDR3 length: 16 residues. Looked up from germline, CDR1 is SGHRS and CDR2 is YFSETQ. With 4 bases removed from V and 1 base from J, the gap between germline ends came to 18 bases. CDR3 region: CASSPKPPDKSYEQYF. The CDR3 DNA reads TGCGCCAGCAGCCCCAAACCACCAGACAAGTCCTACGAGCAGTACTTC.

This clonotype was seen more than once but under ten times. The genes are TRBV5-6 and TRBJ2-5, with 8 bases aligning to TRBD1. Germline V gene data show CDR1 as SGHDT and CDR2 as YYEEEE. The J segment lost 4 bases and the V segment lost 4 bases, leaving 12 bases of the junction unmatched. The CDR3 loop spans 16 amino acids. CDR3 in amino acids: CASSPGMTGAGETQYF. The CDR3 DNA follows: TGTGCCAGCAGCCCCGGCATGACAGGGGCGGGAGAGACCCAGTACTTC.

J is TRBJ2-7 and V is TRBV9; D is unresolved. The V and J ends lost 0 bases and 5 bases respectively, with 12 bases between them. From germline, CDR1 is SGDLS and CDR2 YYNGEE. The CDR3 sequence is 14 residues long. The CDR3 spells CASSVDGVSDEQYF. The CDR3, as DNA: TGTGCCAGCAGCGTAGATGGGGTAAGCGACGAGCAGTACTTC. The full variable domain, completed using reference TRBV9 and TRBJ2-7, is DSGVTQTPKHLITATGQRVTLRCSPRSGDLSVYWYQQSLDQGLQFLIQYYNGEERAKGNILERFSAQQFPDLHSELNLSSLELGDSALYFCASSVDGVSDEQYFGPGTRLTVT.

V gene TRBV20-1 combines with J gene TRBJ2-4; the match to TRBD2 covers 7 bases. The CDR3 runs to 16 residues. CDR1 DFQATT and CDR2 SNEGSKA come from the germline V gene (reference sequence). V shed 2 bases, J shed 4 bases, and the junction held 11 bases outside the gene matches. CDR3 nucleotides: TGCAGTGCTAGATGGTCCGGCGGGGGTCTAAAAAACATTCAGTACTTC. This gives the protein CSARWSGGGLKNIQYF.

The chain is built from TRBV10-2 and TRBJ2-4; 7 bases match TRBD2. Germline-derived CDR1 and CDR2 are WSHSY and SAAADI. V shed 6 bases, J shed 8 bases, and the junction held 4 bases outside the gene matches. The CDR3 runs 12 residues. The CDR3 DNA follows: TGCGCCAGCAGAAGGGGAGGGGACATTCAGTACTTC. The encoded protein is CASRRGGDIQYF.

This chain connects TRBV5-5 to TRBJ1-2, with D perhaps TRBD1 (5 bases). This CDR3 is built from 15 residues. V lost 3 bases and J 4 bases, leaving 16 bases between the germline ends. CDR1 SGHKS and CDR2 YYEKEE come from the germline V gene (reference sequence). CDR3 sequence: CASSYGGTGSYGYTF. CDR3 in DNA: TGTGCCAGCAGCTACGGGGGAACAGGCAGCTATGGCTACACCTTC. The whole variable domain, filled in from reference TRBV5-5 and TRBJ1-2, reads DAGVTQSPTHLIKTRGQQVTLRCSPISGHKSVSWYQQVLGQGPQFIFQYYEKEERGRGNFPDRFSARQFPNYSSELNVNALLLGDSALYLCASSYGGTGSYGYTFGSGTRLTVV.

The chain uses TRBV21-1 and TRBJ2-1; the DNA was not compared with TRBD1, the D call given in the table. TRBV21-1 represents a pseudogene. This CDR3 spans 17 amino acids. This chain's CDR3 is CASSKYRTWQGANEQFF. The CDR3 bases are TGTGCCAGCAGCAAATATAGGACATGGCAAGGGGCGAATGAGCAGTTCTTC.

The V and J genes are TRBV29-1 and TRBJ2-3, with D perhaps being TRBD1 or TRBD2 (6 bases each). Looked up from germline, CDR1 is SQVTM and CDR2 is ANQGSEA. Trimming removed 7 bases at V and 2 bases at J, with 16 bases between. The CDR3 loop spans 14 amino acids. This chain's CDR3 is CSAGEGHLTDTQYF. CDR3 sequence (DNA): TGCAGCGCGGGAGAGGGACACCTCACAGATACGCAGTATTTT.

This chain connects TRBV7-9 to TRBJ1-1; tentative D call: TRBD1 (5 bases). Per germline, CDR1 SEHNR and CDR2 FQNEAQ (reference sequence). Between the trimmed V and J ends, which lost 5 bases and 8 bases, there was a span of 15 bases. This CDR3 spans 13 amino acids. The CDR3 reads CASSTKGTDEAFF. CDR3 sequence (DNA): TGTGCCAGCAGCACTAAGGGGACGGACGAAGCTTTCTTT.

The sample holds many counts of this clonotype. The V and J genes are TRBV5-6 and TRBJ2-5, with D possibly matching TRBD1 (6 bases). There are 15 residues in the CDR3. V gave up 3 bases and J gave up 7 bases, with 19 bases separating them. Germline assignment: CDR1 SGHDT and CDR2 YYEEEE. CDR3 nucleotides: TGTGCCAGCAGCTCCTACACTGAGGGGACACGGACCCAGTACTTC. Its protein product is CASSSYTEGTRTQYF.

The chain couples TRBV2 to TRBJ1-1, with D unclear. This CDR3 has 10 amino acids. The ends were cut back, 4 bases at V and 8 bases at J, with 5 bases in the middle. Germline values: CDR1 SNHLY, CDR2 FYNNEI. The CDR3 sequence is CASSGDEAFF. The DNA of the CDR3 is TGTGCCAGCAGTGGCGACGAAGCTTTCTTT.

This clonotype was seen ten or more times. The chain has TRBV20-1 and TRBJ2-1, with 7 bases fitting TRBD2. The germline V gene encodes CDR1 DFQATT and CDR2 SNEGSKA (reference sequence). The CDR3 totals 15 residues. The J segment lost 4 bases and the V segment lost 5 bases, leaving 11 bases of the junction unmatched. This CDR3 is CSAPLDSGPYNEQFF. CDR3 coding DNA: TGCAGTGCTCCCCTCGATAGCGGGCCTTACAATGAGCAGTTCTTC.

The chain is built from TRBV20-1 and TRBJ2-2, with D perhaps assigned TRBD1 or TRBD2 (5 bases each). Deletions cut 6 bases from V and 1 base from J, with 15 bases between. Germline CDR1 DFQATT, CDR2 SNEGSKA (reference sequence). The CDR3 is made up of 15 amino acids. CDR3 amino acids: CSAAGAGRNTGELFF. CDR3 nucleotides: TGCAGTGCAGCCGGGGCAGGGAGGAACACCGGGGAGCTGTTTTTT.

This clonotype has just a few counts. The chain is built from TRBV15 and TRBJ2-2, with TRBD1 as a possible D gene (6 bases). Germline V gene sequence: CDR1 LNHNV, CDR2 YYDKDF (reference sequence). CDR3 size: 14 residues. V dropped 4 bases and J dropped 4 bases, with 10 bases sitting between them. The CDR3 DNA reads TGTGCCACCAGCAAGACAGGTACCACCGGGGAGCTGTTTTTT. Protein product: CATSKTGTTGELFF.

This clonotype was seen more than once but under ten times. The rearrangement uses TRBV28 and TRBJ2-7; D perhaps matches TRBD2 (5 bases). Trimming cost V 5 bases and J 3 bases, with 14 bases left between them. This CDR3 has 14 amino acids. Germline loops: CDR1 MDHEN, CDR2 SYDVKM. DNA of the CDR3: TGTGCCAGCAGTCCCGCGCGGGTACACTACGAGCAGTACGTC. Translation: CASSPARVHYEQYV.

This clonotype turned up a few times. This chain links TRBV11-2 with TRBJ2-7; 11 nucleotides agree with TRBD2. V shed 5 bases, J shed 9 bases, and the junction held 15 bases outside the gene matches. There are 16 residues in the CDR3. CDR1 and CDR2 (germline): SGHAT, FQNNGV. The CDR3 sequence is CASSLQLAGVLSWQYF. Written as DNA, the CDR3 is TGTGCCAGCAGCCTACAACTAGCGGGAGTTTTGAGTTGGCAGTACTTC.

The chain combines TRBV2 with TRBJ2-1, with TRBD2 identical over 13 bases. The CDR3 extends over 13 amino acids. The V and J ends lost 4 bases and 14 bases, in that order; junction bases with no gene match: 5. The germline CDR1 and CDR2 sequences are SNHLY and FYNNEI. DNA for the CDR3: TGTGCCAGCAGTGGGACTAGCGGGAGTTGGGAGTTCTTC. This encodes CASSGTSGSWEFF. The whole variable domain, remainder taken from reference TRBV2 and TRBJ2-1, is EPEVTQTPSHQVTQMGQEVILRCVPISNHLYFYWYRQILGQKVEFLVSFYNNEISEKSEIFDDQFSVERPDGSNFTLKIRSTKLEDSAMYFCASSGTSGSWEFFGPGTRLTVL.